The TCR beta chain under discussion was sequenced for a study of T cells in Graves' hyperthyroidism and ophthalmopathy. Broader study findings: Ophthalmopathy was predicted by the model a median of 6.5 months ahead of onset. Also found in blood were most expanded thyroid clonotypes above 0.001.

Amplified regions were TCR beta CDR3 sequences from RNA transcripts. Primed by the HTBI set, a first-round RT-PCR was run on the TCR CDR3. TCRdb re-derived calls from the multiplex PCR reads in MiXCR, one entry per CDR3 protein. The sample shows 450,000 to 700,000 distinct CDR3 sequences, around 42% of them seen only once. Among the patients, aged 18 to 65, hyperthyroidism was newly diagnosed and had lasted under 2 months. With regard to this clonotype: Its specificity is not known.

V gave up 8 bases and J gave up 9 bases, with 23 bases separating them. Germline V lookup: CDR1 SGHTA, CDR2 FQGTGA. This CDR3 spans 16 amino acids. This TCR derives from a woman aged 18-30 years with Graves' hyperthyroidism. Sequenced material: peripheral blood or thyroid tissue (not recorded which). The chain uses TRBV7-3 and TRBJ1-6; D might be TRBD1 (6 bases). CDR3 DNA: TGTGCCAGCTCTGTGGGGAACAGGGTATTTGGTTCACCCCTCCACTTT. This sequence encodes CASSVGNRVFGSPLHF.